This T cell receptor (beta chain) is from a study of blood T cells in healthy people across ages. This clonotype was seen a handful of times. The use of a sample-barcoded 5' primer and a J-beta primer mix characterized a second PCR of 7 to 11 cycles. Each cDNA molecule, via a template-switch adaptor with 12 random nucleotides, was tagged. From the 5' RACE reads, TCRdb called clonotypes with MiXCR, one entry per CDR3 protein. The data contain about a million distinct CDR3 sequences, under 50% of them singletons. V was pared by 2 bases and J by 1 base, with 7 bases of the junction left unmatched. The CDR3 is 16 residues long. Looked up from germline, CDR1 is KGHSH and CDR2 is LQKENI. There were healthy Caucasian individuals from Russia, aged roughly 6 to 90, serving as donors.

The sequencing input was blood. This chain links TRBV18 with TRBJ1-1; TRBD1 aligns across 7 bases. This clonotype originated in a young man in good health. CDR3 nucleotides: TGTGCCAGCTCACCATCGACAGGGTGGCGGAACACTGAAGCTTTCTTT. Translating it yields CASSPSTGWRNTEAFF.